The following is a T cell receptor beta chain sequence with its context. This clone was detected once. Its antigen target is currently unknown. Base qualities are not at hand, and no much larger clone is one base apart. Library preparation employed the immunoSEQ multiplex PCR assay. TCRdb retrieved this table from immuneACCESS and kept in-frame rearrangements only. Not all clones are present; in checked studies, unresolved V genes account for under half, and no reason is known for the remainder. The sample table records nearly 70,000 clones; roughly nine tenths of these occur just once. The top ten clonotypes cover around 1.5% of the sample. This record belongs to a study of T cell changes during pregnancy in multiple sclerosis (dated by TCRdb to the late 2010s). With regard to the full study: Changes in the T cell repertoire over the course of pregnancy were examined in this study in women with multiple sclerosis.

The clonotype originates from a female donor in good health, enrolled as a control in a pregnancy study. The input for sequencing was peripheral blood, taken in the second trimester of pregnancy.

The DNA sequence reads TGTGCCACCAGCAAGGGGCGTTGGGATCCGCTGTTCTTC. The encoded protein is CATSKGRWDPLFF. The rearranged chain carries TRBV15 and TRBJ2-1; TRBD1 is possibly the D segment (5 matching bases). The CDR3 has 13 amino acids, counting the end cysteine and phenylalanine. Only the CDR3 DNA stays, 39 bases, in frame from base 1. CDR1 and CDR2 are drawn from the germline V gene (reference sequence): LNHNV, YYDKDF. The trim is 4 bases for V and 15 bases for J, with a gap of 19 bases between the germline ends.